This is a list of T cell receptor beta chains from one sample in a study of CD8+ T cells in alopecia areata. Method: immunoSEQ multiplex PCR; TCRdb's copy keeps in-frame clones and lacks some. The sample records 150,000 to 200,000 clones, more than 45% being singletons. The starting material was CD4+ T cells sorted from blood, obtained at week 24, from a patient treated with tofacitinib. The receptors were sampled from a human donor with alopecia areata. Both conserved end residues are part of each CDR3. Fields, in order: V gene, D gene, J gene, clone size, CDR3 DNA, CDR3 protein. A D gene is named only where the DNA matches it firmly. Part of the rows lack a size; the others show once, few, many or a class for expanded clones.

TRBV5-1,TRBD2,TRBJ2-1,-,TGCGCCAGCAGCCTGAGGACTAGCGGGCGTCGCTACAATGAGCAGTTCTTC,CASSLRTSGRRYNEQFF
TRBV30,-,TRBJ1-1,-,TGTGCCTGGAACGCGGGGCGGCTCTCTGAAGCTTTCTTT,CAWNAGRLSEAFF
TRBV9,-,TRBJ1-2,-,TGTGCCAGCAGCGTAGAATCGAGGGGCGCTGGAGGCTACACCTTC,CASSVESRGAGGYTF
TRBV7-9,-,TRBJ1-2,-,TGTGCCAGCAGCTTAGAGGGGGGCGCGAGTGGCTACACCTTC,CASSLEGGASGYTF
TRBV4-2,-,TRBJ2-6,few,TGTGCCAGCAGCCAAGGAGACGCGGGGGCCAACGTCCTGACTTTC,CASSQGDAGANVLTF
TRBV18,-,TRBJ2-3,once,TGTGCCAGCTCACCACTGCGAGACGATACGCAGTATTTT,CASSPLRDDTQYF
TRBV29-1,-,TRBJ1-1,once,TGCAGCGTTGCTACAGCTAACACTGAAGCTTTCTTT,CSVATANTEAFF
TRBV29-1,-,TRBJ1-2,-,TGCAGCGTTGGGTTCCCGGACGGCCTCTACGAATATGGCTACACCTTC,CSVGFPDGLYEYGYTF
TRBV28,TRBD2,TRBJ2-1,-,TGTGCCAGCAGTTTCTCCGGGACTAGCGGGAGGTACAATGAGCAGTTCTTC,CASSFSGTSGRYNEQFF
TRBV7-9,-,TRBJ2-3,few,TGTGCCAGCAGCCCCGGGGGGCCCTGGGGAGATACGCAGTATTTT,CASSPGGPWGDTQYF
TRBV1,-,TRBJ2-5,-,TGCACCAGCAGCCAAGATCTAGGGTTGGAGACCCAGTACTTC,CTSSQDLGLETQYF
TRBV7-9,TRBD1,TRBJ1-2,-,TGTGCCAGCAGCTCTGACAGGGGCTATGGCTACACCTTC,CASSSDRGYGYTF
TRBV5-4,TRBD2,TRBJ2-3,-,TGTGCCTACCGGACTAGTTCCCCAGATACGCAGTATTTT,CAYRTSSPDTQYF
TRBV2,-,TRBJ2-6,few,TGTGCCAGCAGTGACGGCAACTCTGGGGCCAACGTCCTGACTTTC,CASSDGNSGANVLTF
TRBV25-1,TRBD1,TRBJ1-3,few,TGTGCCAGCAGTGAAGGACAGGGAAAAAACACCATATATTTT,CASSEGQGKNTIYF
TRBV30,-,TRBJ2-7,few,TGTGCCTGGAGACAGGAGTTTGCATACGAGCAGTACTTC,CAWRQEFAYEQYF
TRBV30,TRBD1,TRBJ1-1,-,TGTGCCTGGAGTAACCCATCAGGGGGGGTTCGGGTGTGGGGCACTGAAGCTTTCTTT,CAWSNPSGGVRVWGTEAFF
TRBV11-2,TRBD1,TRBJ2-1,few,TGTGCCAGCAGCAGTACAGGGGCCCGCTACAATGAGCAGTTCTTC,CASSSTGARYNEQFF
TRBV5-1,-,TRBJ1-1,-,TGCGCCAGCAGCTTGGAGGGCACCGAAGCTTTCTTT,CASSLEGTEAFF
TRBV6-5,TRBD2,TRBJ2-5,-,TGTGCCAGCAGTTTAGCGGGGGGGCAAGAGACCCAGTACTTC,CASSLAGGQETQYF
TRBV23-1,-,TRBJ2-7,-,TGCGCCAGCAGTCAATCCGGTCAGGCCGCCTTGGACGAGCAGTACTTC,CASSQSGQAALDEQYF
TRBV7-2,-,TRBJ2-5,-,TGTGCCAGCAGCTTCTTAAACATCGGGGGAGAGACCCAGTACTTC,CASSFLNIGGETQYF
TRBV29-1,-,TRBJ1-1,-,TGCAGCGCTACCGGGCCCGGGGCGCCGAACACTGAAGCTTTCTTT,CSATGPGAPNTEAFF
TRBV30,-,TRBJ2-1,once,TGTGCCTGGAGTTTCGACAGAGGCAATGAGCAGTTCTTC,CAWSFDRGNEQFF
TRBV5-1,-,TRBJ2-5,-,TGCGCCAGCAGCTTGGGTGATAGCGGCCGGGAGACCCAGTACTTC,CASSLGDSGRETQYF
TRBV29-1,TRBD2,TRBJ2-3,-,TGCAGCGTTGGAGCGGGGGGGATGGCAGATACGCAGTATTTT,CSVGAGGMADTQYF
TRBV7-8,-,TRBJ2-5,-,TGTGCCAGCAGCGGAAGGACACAAGAGACCCAGTACTTC,CASSGRTQETQYF
TRBV6-6,-,TRBJ2-1,-,TGTGCCAGCAGGTGGGGGGCAGGGAATGAGCAGTTCTTC,CASRWGAGNEQFF